This T cell receptor beta chain was captured by sequencing in a study of OX40 agonist ivuxolimab in advanced cancers. Findings and limits, study-wide: Those patients achieving a partial response at 0.1-3.0 mg/kg showed among the lowest clonal expansion. CD8+ T cells averaged more expanded clones than CD4+.

This clone was counted a few times. Antigen unknown. Sequencing was performed with immunoSEQ multiplex PCR; in TCRdb, only in-frame clones are kept and a portion is missing. The sample shows about 32,000 clones, roughly 76% of them seen only once. Germline loops: CDR1 SGHRS, CDR2 YFSETQ. The length of the CDR3 is 14 residues. The V segment lost 7 bases and the J segment 8 bases; nucleotides outside the gene matches: 11. With baseline, cycle 4 day 1, and cycle 7 day 1 as timepoints, blood was sampled. The sequence was collected from an adult with an advanced solid tumor such as melanoma, head and neck, liver or kidney cancer. The chain combines TRBV5-1 with TRBJ1-2; TRBD1 aligns across 10 bases. Sequences were derived from CD4+ or CD8+ T cells sorted from blood, sampled in a trial of the OX40 agonist ivuxolimab. The CDR3 nucleotides are TGCGCCAGCGGTGACAGGGGGCGCCCGGAGGGCTACACCTTC. Protein product: CASGDRGRPEGYTF.